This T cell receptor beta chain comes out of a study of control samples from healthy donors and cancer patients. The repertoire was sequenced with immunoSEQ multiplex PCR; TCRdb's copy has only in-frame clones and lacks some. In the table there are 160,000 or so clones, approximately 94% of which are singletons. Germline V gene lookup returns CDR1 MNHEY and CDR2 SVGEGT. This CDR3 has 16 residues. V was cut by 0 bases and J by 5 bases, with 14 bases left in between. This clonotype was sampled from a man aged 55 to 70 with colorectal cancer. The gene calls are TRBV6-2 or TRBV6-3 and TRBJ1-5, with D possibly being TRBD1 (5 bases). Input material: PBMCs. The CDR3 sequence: CASSYSVRGGDQPQHF. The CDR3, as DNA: TGTGCCAGCAGTTACTCAGTGAGGGGAGGGGATCAGCCCCAGCATTTT.